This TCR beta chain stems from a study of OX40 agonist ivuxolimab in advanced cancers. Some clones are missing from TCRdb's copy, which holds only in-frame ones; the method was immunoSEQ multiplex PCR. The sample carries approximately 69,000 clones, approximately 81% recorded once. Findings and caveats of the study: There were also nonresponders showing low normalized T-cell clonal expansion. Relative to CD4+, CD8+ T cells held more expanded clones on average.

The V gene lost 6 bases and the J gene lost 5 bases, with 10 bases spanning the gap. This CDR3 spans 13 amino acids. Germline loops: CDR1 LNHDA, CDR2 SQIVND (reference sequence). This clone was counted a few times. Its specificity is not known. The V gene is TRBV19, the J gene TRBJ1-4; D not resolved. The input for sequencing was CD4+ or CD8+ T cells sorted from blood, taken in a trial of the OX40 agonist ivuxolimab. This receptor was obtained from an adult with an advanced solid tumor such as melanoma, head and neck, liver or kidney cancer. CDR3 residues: CASRFGGNEKLFF. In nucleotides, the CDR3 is TGTGCCAGTAGGTTCGGCGGGAATGAAAAACTGTTTTTT.